The next 10 T cell receptor beta chains were all read from a single sample in a study of blood T cells in healthy people across ages. The authors ran a second PCR of roughly 6 to 12 cycles using a sample-barcoded 5' primer and a J-beta primer mix. TCRdb passed the 5' RACE reads through MiXCR, listing each CDR3 protein once. The repertoire consists of some 1.5 million distinct CDR3 sequences, with 28% occurring once and the leading ten covering 7.7%. Sequencing input: blood. The source is a woman in her 30s in good health.

This chain joins TRBV4-1 and TRBJ2-3, with 10 bases aligning to TRBD2. This CDR3 spans 16 amino acids. V was pared by 4 bases and J by 4 bases, with 8 bases of the junction left unmatched. Germline V gene sequence: CDR1 MGHRA, CDR2 YSYEKL. CDR3 sequence reads: CASSRPYGTSADTQYF. DNA for the CDR3: TGCGCCAGCAGCCGCCCGTACGGGACTAGCGCAGATACGCAGTATTTT.

This clonotype occurred many times. The chain couples TRBV20-1 to TRBJ1-2; unclear D gene. CDR3 length: 14 amino acids. Trimming removed 3 bases from V and 10 bases from J, with 21 bases in between. The germline V gene encodes CDR1 DFQATT and CDR2 SNEGSKA (reference sequence). In DNA, the CDR3 is TGCAGTGCTAGCCCCTTACAGAGGGTTTCAGTCTACACCTTC. Amino acids: CSASPLQRVSVYTF.

Only a few counts were recorded for this clonotype. The V and J genes are TRBV28 and TRBJ1-2; D not resolved. The V end lost 8 bases, the J end lost 4 bases, and 11 bases lay between the germline ends. This CDR3 contains 12 residues. CDR1 and CDR2 (germline): MDHEN, SYDVKM. CDR3 nucleotide sequence: TGTGCCAGCCGAGGGATCCTCTATGGCTACACCTTC. It specifies CASRGILYGYTF.

This clonotype showed up just a few times. This chain links TRBV7-2 with TRBJ2-7, with D possibly being TRBD2 (6 bases). V was clipped by 5 bases and J by 3 bases, with 17 bases between them. The length of the CDR3 is 15 residues. The germline gives CDR1 SGHTA, CDR2 FQGNSA. CDR3 in DNA: TGTGCCAGCAGCGATCGGCGGGACCACCACTACGAGCAGTACTTC. Protein: CASSDRRDHHYEQYF.

Turning to this clonotype: A much more abundant neighbour one base away suggests this may be a read error. V gene TRBV4-1 combines with J gene TRBJ1-2; D is unclear. The CDR3 sequence is 13 residues long. Germline V lookup: CDR1 MGHRA, CDR2 YSYEKL. DNA of the CDR3: TGCGCCAGCGGCCAAGAGGGCGGCTATGGCTACACCTTC. The encoded protein is CASGQEGGYGYTF.

In DNA, the CDR3 is TGTGCCAGCACCGCGGGACTAGCTATCTACAATGAGCAGTTCTTC. Protein product: CASTAGLAIYNEQFF. The chain carries TRBV12-3 or TRBV12-4 and TRBJ2-1, with TRBD2 matching over 9 bases. Unmatched junction bases numbered 7, after V lost 7 bases and J lost 3 bases. The CDR3 length is 15 residues.

This clonotype was found a few times. The chain joins TRBV3-1 to TRBJ2-7; maybe TRBD1 (6 bases). The CDR3 sequence is 15 residues long. Germline V lookup: CDR1 LGHDT, CDR2 YNNKEL (reference sequence). The germline V and J ends were trimmed by 5 bases and 7 bases, with 21 bases remaining between them. The CDR3, as DNA: TGTGCCAGCAGCTACGGGACAAGTACCTACAATGAGCAGTACTTC. Encoded protein: CASSYGTSTYNEQYF.

This chain uses TRBV16 with TRBJ1-5; D is ambiguous. The germline V gene has CDR1 KGHSY and CDR2 FQNENV. The ends were cut back, 0 bases at V and 0 bases at J, with 9 bases in the middle. The CDR3 runs to 16 residues. CDR3 region: CASSQSGRPSNQPQHF. As DNA, the CDR3 is TGTGCCAGCAGCCAATCTGGCAGGCCTAGCAATCAGCCCCAGCATTTT.

This chain links TRBV2 with TRBJ2-1; D perhaps matches TRBD2 (6 bases). The germline V and J ends were trimmed by 3 bases and 2 bases, with 11 bases remaining between them. The CDR3 contains 15 residues. Germline V CDR1 and CDR2: SNHLY, FYNNEI. The CDR3 nucleotides are TGTGCCAGCAGTGAGGAGGGGAGCCCCTACAATGAGCAGTTCTTC. This encodes CASSEEGSPYNEQFF. Together with reference TRBV2 and TRBJ2-1, the CDR3 gives the full variable domain: EPEVTQTPSHQVTQMGQEVILRCVPISNHLYFYWYRQILGQKVEFLVSFYNNEISEKSEIFDDQFSVERPDGSNFTLKIRSTKLEDSAMYFCASSEEGSPYNEQFFGPGTRLTVL.

To note about this clonotype: This may be a read error, as it is one base from a much larger clone. J is TRBJ1-2 and V is TRBV19; TRBD1 matches 7 bases. This CDR3 has 14 residues. Per the germline V gene, CDR1 is LNHDA and CDR2 is SQIVND (reference sequence). CDR3 amino acids: CAGSLRGAWVGYTF. For the CDR3, the DNA is TGTGCCGGTAGCCTCAGGGGGGCCTGGGTAGGCTACACCTTC.